Following are 13 T cell receptor beta chains from one sample sequenced in a study of T cell responses to AZD1222 COVID-19 vaccine. TCRdb's copy holds only in-frame clones and misses some; the assay was immunoSEQ multiplex PCR. The sample holds 95,000 to 110,000 clones, 80% to 95% seen once. The specimen was peripheral blood, collected 28 days after the second AZD1222 dose. Receptors were obtained from an adult who received the AZD1222 COVID-19 vaccine.

V is TRBV19 and J is TRBJ2-1, with 10 bases lining up with TRBD2. V gave up 10 bases and J gave up 10 bases; unmatched junction bases: 7. Looked up from germline, CDR1 is LNHDA and CDR2 is SQIVND (reference sequence). CDR3 length equals 12 residues. The CDR3 sequence: CAIPAGGREQFF. The CDR3 bases are TGTGCCATACCAGCGGGGGGGCGCGAGCAGTTCTTC.

This chain joins TRBV6-5 and TRBJ2-1, with D perhaps TRBD1 (5 bases). This CDR3 is built from 14 residues. Germline CDR1 and CDR2: MNHEY and SVGAGI. Trimming pared 7 bases from V and 4 bases from J, leaving 14 bases between. The CDR3 nucleotides are TGTGCCAGCATACAGGATTACGGGTACAATGAGCAGTTCTTC. Translated, it gives CASIQDYGYNEQFF.

This clone occurred once. CDR3 sequence: CASSTLAGAHEQFF. DNA of the CDR3: TGTGCCAGTAGTACTCTAGCGGGAGCCCATGAGCAGTTCTTC. This rearrangement joins TRBV19 to TRBJ2-1; 10 nucleotides align to TRBD2. Germline V gene lookup returns CDR1 LNHDA and CDR2 SQIVND (reference sequence). V lost 4 bases to trimming and J lost 8 bases; unmatched junction nucleotides: 5. The CDR3 consists of 14 residues. The full variable domain, completed using reference TRBV19 and TRBJ2-1, is DGGITQSPKYLFRKEGQNVTLSCEQNLNHDAMYWYRQDPGQGLRLIYYSQIVNDFQKGDIAEGYSVSREKKESFPLTVTSAQKNPTAFYLCASSTLAGAHEQFFGPGTRLTVL.

This chain joins TRBV6-2 or TRBV6-3 and TRBJ2-1, with TRBD2 matching 13 bases. V lost 6 bases to trimming and J lost 5 bases; unmatched junction nucleotides: 4. The CDR3 consists of 15 residues. Germline-derived CDR1 and CDR2 are MNHEY and SVGEGT. The CDR3: CASSRGLAGDNEQFF. The CDR3 coding sequence is TGTGCCAGCAGCCGAGGACTAGCGGGAGACAATGAGCAGTTCTTC.

The chain carries TRBV19 and TRBJ2-6; D gene ambiguous. This CDR3 comprises 14 residues. V was trimmed by 5 bases and J by 1 base, leaving 6 bases between them. Germline V gene lookup returns CDR1 LNHDA and CDR2 SQIVND (reference sequence). The CDR3 DNA follows: TGTGCCAGTAGTCAGGCTTCTGGGGCCAACGTCCTGACTTTC. Translating it yields CASSQASGANVLTF.

This chain uses TRBV6-5 with TRBJ2-7; D is unclear. V was pared by 5 bases and J by 4 bases, with 6 bases between. The CDR3 contains 11 residues. Looked up from germline, CDR1 is MNHEY and CDR2 is SVGAGI. This chain's CDR3 is CASSHLYEQYF. The CDR3 coding sequence is TGTGCCAGCAGTCATCTTTACGAGCAGTACTTC.

This chain links TRBV10-3 with TRBJ1-1; the match to TRBD1 covers 8 bases. J gave up 6 bases and V 7 bases, and 10 bases lay outside the gene matches. Germline V gene sequence: CDR1 ENHRY, CDR2 SYGVKD. This CDR3 comprises 14 residues. The CDR3, as DNA: TGTGCCATCAAGAGGACAGGGAGAATCGCTGAAGCTTTCTTT. Translating it yields CAIKRTGRIAEAFF.

CDR3 in amino acids: CASSQDYLGQGGYEQYF. The CDR3 nucleotides read TGTGCCAGCAGCCAAGACTATCTTGGACAGGGCGGCTACGAGCAGTACTTC. The V call is TRBV3-1 (or the pseudogene TRBV3-2), the J call TRBJ2-7; 8 nucleotides line up with TRBD1. The V gene's germline CDR1 is LGHDT and CDR2 YNNKEL (reference sequence). The J segment lost 3 bases and the V segment lost 0 bases, leaving 10 bases of the junction unmatched. This CDR3 region has 17 residues.

V is TRBV10-2 and J is TRBJ2-7; D might be TRBD1 or TRBD2, each matching 5 bases. Between the trimmed V and J ends, which lost 3 bases and 4 bases, there was a span of 22 bases. Germline V CDR1 and CDR2: WSHSY, SAAADI. The CDR3 runs to 17 residues. CDR3 in DNA: TGCGCCAGCAGTGACGGCTTCAGGGAATGGGGCGGGTACGAGCAGTACTTC. It specifies CASSDGFREWGGYEQYF.

The chain has TRBV30 and TRBJ1-2, with D unresolved. Germline V gene lookup returns CDR1 GTSNPN and CDR2 SVGIG (reference sequence). The CDR3 length is 14 residues. Trimming stripped 1 base from V and 4 bases from J, with 13 bases between. CDR3 residues: CAWSDGPSSYGYTF. CDR3 DNA sequence: TGTGCCTGGAGTGATGGACCCAGCTCCTATGGCTACACCTTC.

This chain joins TRBV21-1 and TRBJ1-1. TRBV21-1 is listed as a pseudogene. The CDR3 runs to 15 residues. The CDR3 DNA reads as TGTGCCAGCGAACGTCAGGGCGGGAGAGAAACTGAAGCTTTCTTT. It is translated as CASERQGGRETEAFF.

This clone has a handful of counts. CDR3 bases: TGTGCCAGCACCCCGGGGGACAGGGCCTACGAGCAGTACTTC. Residues: CASTPGDRAYEQYF. This rearrangement joins TRBV28 to TRBJ2-7, with 9 bases aligning to TRBD1. The CDR3 covers 14 residues. Germline CDR1 MDHEN, CDR2 SYDVKM. Trimming removed 7 bases from V and 2 bases from J; junction bases left unmatched: 6.

The chain has TRBV7-2 and TRBJ1-6; D call uncertain. Germline-derived CDR1 and CDR2 are SGHTA and FQGNSA. The CDR3 is made up of 15 amino acids. V lost 5 bases, J lost 5 bases, and 13 bases lay in between. CDR3 DNA: TGTGCCAGCAGCCTCGGGTGGGTTAATAATTCACCCCTCCACTTT. As protein: CASSLGWVNNSPLHF.